This passage covers 9 T cell receptor beta chains from one sample sequenced in a study of PD-1 blockade in classical Hodgkin lymphoma. Time point here: cycle 4 day 1 (C4D1), after six to seven weeks of nivolumab. Each of the patients experienced relapse following autologous stem cell transplantation, and their brentuximab vedotin exposure differed. TCRdb keeps only in-frame clones here, not all; method: immunoSEQ multiplex PCR. The data show roughly 64,000 clones, with less than 95% seen just once and about 9.3% held by the top ten. The source material was peripheral blood mononuclear cells (PBMCs), sampled before the fourth cycle of nivolumab. All receptors derive from a human donor with classical Hodgkin lymphoma.

CDR3 DNA sequence: TGCGCCAGCAGCCAAGAGGCCTTACTATACGAGCAGTACTTC. It is translated as CASSQEALLYEQYF. The chain combines TRBV4-1 with TRBJ2-7; no clear D. The germline V gene has CDR1 MGHRA and CDR2 YSYEKL. V lost 0 bases and J 4 bases, leaving 10 bases between the germline ends. The CDR3 consists of 14 residues.

J is TRBJ1-2 and V is TRBV6-5; D unresolved. Germline V gives CDR1 MNHEY, CDR2 SVGAGI. The CDR3 has 13 residues. Trimming took 9 bases from V and 5 from J, leaving 16 bases between them. CDR3 sequence reads: CASSFDGIYGYTF. DNA for the CDR3: TGTGCCAGTTCTTTCGACGGAATTTATGGCTACACCTTC.

The CDR3 loop reads CASSRLAGGNEQFF. CDR3 sequence (DNA): TGTGCCAGCAGCCGACTAGCGGGGGGTAATGAGCAGTTCTTC. The J gene is TRBJ2-1, the V gene TRBV27; the match to TRBD2 covers 13 bases. Trimming took 6 bases from V and 7 from J; bases not matched to a gene: 3. From germline, CDR1 is MNHEY and CDR2 SMNVEV (reference sequence). The CDR3 totals 14 residues.

The rearrangement uses TRBV9 and TRBJ1-1; tentatively, D is TRBD1 (6 bases). V lost 2 bases, J lost 4 bases, and 12 bases lay in between. This CDR3 spans 14 amino acids. CDR1 is SGDLS and CDR2 is YYNGEE in the germline V gene. The chain's CDR3 is CASSVADRFTEAFF. The CDR3, as DNA: TGTGCCAGCAGCGTGGCAGACAGGTTCACTGAAGCTTTCTTT.

V and J are TRBV30 and TRBJ2-3; 9 bases agree with TRBD2. Germline lookup yields CDR1 GTSNPN and CDR2 SVGIG (reference sequence). Losses at the gene ends were 2 bases for V and 6 bases for J; bases not matched to a gene: 15. The CDR3 covers 17 residues. The CDR3 sequence: CAWSPRRSGGSRDTQYF. DNA for the CDR3: TGTGCCTGGAGTCCCCGACGGAGCGGGGGGTCCCGGGATACGCAGTATTTT. The full variable domain, completed using reference TRBV30 and TRBJ2-3, is SQTIHQWPATLVQPVGSPLSLECTVEGTSNPNLYWYRQAAGRGLQLLFYSVGIGQISSEVPQNLSASRPQDRQFILSSKKLLLSDSGFYLCAWSPRRSGGSRDTQYFGPGTRLTVL.

The chain links TRBV4-1 to TRBJ2-5; D perhaps matches TRBD2 (5 bases). CDR3 length: 17 amino acids. V dropped 0 bases and J dropped 1 base, with 15 bases sitting between them. Per germline, CDR1 MGHRA and CDR2 YSYEKL. In DNA, the CDR3 is TGCGCCAGCAGCCAAGAATCTGGTGGACTTATCCAAGAGACCCAGTACTTC. Translating gives CASSQESGGLIQETQYF.

The chain uses TRBV7-9 and TRBJ1-2; D call uncertain. The CDR3 is 15 amino acids. V was pared by 0 bases and J by 0 bases, with 8 bases between. The germline V gene encodes CDR1 SEHNR and CDR2 FQNEAQ (reference sequence). CDR3 sequence: CASSLAAGANYGYTF. CDR3 coding DNA: TGTGCCAGCAGCTTAGCAGCCGGGGCTAACTATGGCTACACCTTC.

This chain joins TRBV7-9 and TRBJ1-2, with D hard to call. Germline CDR1 and CDR2: SEHNR and FQNEAQ (reference sequence). V gave up 1 base and J gave up 8 bases, with 17 bases separating them. The CDR3 is made up of 15 amino acids. The CDR3 bases are TGTGCCAGCAGCTTAGTAAGAGGTTCGCTGGACGGCTACACCTTC. Protein sequence: CASSLVRGSLDGYTF.

V usage is TRBV10-1 and J usage is TRBJ2-5; no firm D call. V was shortened by 3 bases and J by 2 bases, with 7 bases between the two germline ends. Germline assignment: CDR1 WNHNN and CDR2 SYGVQD (reference sequence). The CDR3 is 13 amino acids. CDR3 bases: TGCGCCAGCAGTGATGAGGTGCAAGAGACCCAGTACTTC. Its protein product is CASSDEVQETQYF.